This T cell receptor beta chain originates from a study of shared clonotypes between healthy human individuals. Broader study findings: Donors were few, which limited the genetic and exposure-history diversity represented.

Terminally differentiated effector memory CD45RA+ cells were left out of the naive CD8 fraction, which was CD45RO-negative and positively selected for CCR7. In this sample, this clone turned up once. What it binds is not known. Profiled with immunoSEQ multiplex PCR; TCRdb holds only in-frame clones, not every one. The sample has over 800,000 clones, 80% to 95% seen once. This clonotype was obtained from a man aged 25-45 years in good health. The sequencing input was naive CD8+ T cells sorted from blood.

The CDR3 DNA follows: TGTGCCAGCAGCCCCGAGACAGGGGAAGAGACCCAGTACTTC. Its translation is CASSPETGEETQYF. This sequence joins TRBV27 and TRBJ2-5; 8 nucleotides match TRBD1. Germline CDR1 MNHEY, CDR2 SMNVEV (reference sequence). The CDR3 is 14 amino acids. J gave up 3 bases and V 6 bases, and 6 bases lay outside the gene matches.